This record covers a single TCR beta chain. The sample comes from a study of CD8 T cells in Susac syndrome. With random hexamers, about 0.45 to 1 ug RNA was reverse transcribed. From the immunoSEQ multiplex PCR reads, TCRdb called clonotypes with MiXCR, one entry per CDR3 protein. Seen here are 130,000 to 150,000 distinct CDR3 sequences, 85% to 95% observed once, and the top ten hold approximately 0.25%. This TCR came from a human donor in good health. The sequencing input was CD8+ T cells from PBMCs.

In DNA form, the CDR3 reads TGCAGTGCTAGAGATACAGGGAGTTACGAGCAGTACTTC. This encodes CSARDTGSYEQYF. The chain combines TRBV20-1 with TRBJ2-7; a weak D match, TRBD1 (6 bases). In germline, CDR1 is DFQATT, CDR2 SNEGSKA (reference sequence). The CDR3 covers 13 residues. Deletions cut 0 bases from V and 4 bases from J, with 10 bases between.